This T cell receptor beta chain was captured in a study of cytomegalovirus exposure and HLA in healthy donors. Primers included in the PCR were 60 Vbeta and 13 Jbeta primers. Assay: immunoSEQ multiplex PCR; the TCRdb copy retains only in-frame clones and omits some. The table records about 69,000 clones, around 68% of them present only once. This clone has only a few counts. The CDR3 covers 15 residues. Germline CDR1 and CDR2: SNHLY and FYNNEI. V shed 6 bases and J shed 7 bases, with 21 bases lying between them. Sequences were obtained from PBMCs. The sequence was obtained from a woman in her twenties or thirties in good health and CMV-seronegative. This chain joins TRBV2 and TRBJ1-1, with a weak D call TRBD1 (6 bases). The CDR3 region has the DNA TGTGCCAGCAGATCTAGGACAGTGCAAAGTGGTGAAGCTTTCTTT. The encoded protein is CASRSRTVQSGEAFF.